The clone carrying this T cell receptor (beta chain) has more than one count but fewer than ten. The data derive from a study of blood T cells in healthy people across ages. V lost 7 bases and J lost 6; bases outside the gene matches: 11. The CDR3 has 16 residues. Caucasian individuals from Russia who were healthy and aged roughly 6 to 90 acted as donors. A sample-barcoded 5' primer and a J-beta primer mix were used in a second PCR of roughly 6 to 11 cycles. Via MiXCR, TCRdb re-called the 5' RACE reads, giving one row per CDR3 protein. This sample has about 1.5 million distinct CDR3 sequences, with 40% to 50% found just once.

Sequenced sample: blood. The chain recombines TRBV12-3 or TRBV12-4 with TRBJ2-1, with 11 bases aligning to TRBD2. The source is a young woman in good health. The CDR3 coding sequence is TGTGCCAGCAAACAATTAACTAGCGGGAGCAGCAATGAGCAGTTCTTC. Amino acid sequence: CASKQLTSGSSNEQFF.